The 23 T cell receptor beta chains reported below all come from one sample, sequenced in a study of cytomegalovirus exposure and HLA in healthy donors. TCRdb's table, derived via immunoSEQ multiplex PCR, lists solely in-frame clones and lacks some. This table holds around 160,000 clones, roughly nine tenths found once. Material for sequencing was PBMCs. These receptors were collected from a woman in her late teens or twenties in good health and CMV-seropositive.

Comment on this clone: The sample carries other DNA sequences with the same CDR3. The V gene is TRBV19, the J gene TRBJ2-7; tentative D call: TRBD1 (6 bases). Trimming took off 3 bases at V and 6 bases at J, with 12 bases between the two ends. The germline CDR1 and CDR2 sequences are LNHDA and SQIVND (reference sequence). The CDR3 consists of 13 residues. CDR3 nucleotide sequence: TGTGCCAGTAGTATCTCGGCAGGGGTCGAGCAGTACTTC. Translating gives CASSISAGVEQYF.

The chain has TRBV6-7 and TRBJ2-1; maybe TRBD1 (5 bases). TRBV6-7 counts as an open reading frame of uncertain function. Trimming took off 2 bases at V and 8 bases at J, with 10 bases between the two ends. CDR3 length: 13 residues. In DNA form, the CDR3 reads TGTGCCAGCAGTTACAGCAGGGCGGATGAGCAGTTCTTC. Translation gives CASSYSRADEQFF.

The chain uses TRBV6-1 and TRBJ1-1; weak D call: TRBD1 (6 bases). This CDR3 is 15 amino acids long. Germline V gene lookup returns CDR1 MNHNS and CDR2 SASEGT. V dropped 5 bases and J dropped 3 bases, with 16 bases sitting between them. For the CDR3, the DNA is TGTGCCAGCAGTAAACTTTTCAGGGGCGACACTGAAGCTTTCTTT. It encodes CASSKLFRGDTEAFF.

DNA of the CDR3: TGTGCCAGCAGTCGGGACAGGTACAATGAGCAGTTCTTC. This translates into CASSRDRYNEQFF. V usage is TRBV7-9 and J usage is TRBJ2-1; 8 nucleotides agree with TRBD1. The V gene's germline CDR1 is SEHNR and CDR2 FQNEAQ (reference sequence). The CDR3 length is 13 residues. Trimming took 6 bases from V and 4 from J; bases not matched to a gene: 2.

V usage is TRBV6-5 and J usage is TRBJ2-7; D gene unclear. The CDR3 spans 14 residues. Germline CDR1 is MNHEY and CDR2 is SVGAGI. V gave up 2 bases and J gave up 4 bases, with 12 bases separating them. CDR3 coding DNA: TGTGCCAGCAGTTACCGGAGAATACCATACGAGCAGTACTTC. Translating gives CASSYRRIPYEQYF.

Only a few counts were recorded for this clone. This rearrangement joins TRBV11-2 to TRBJ2-3; tentative D call: TRBD2 (6 bases). This CDR3 is built from 15 residues. Germline loops: CDR1 SGHAT, CDR2 FQNNGV. With 1 base removed from V and 4 bases from J, the gap between germline ends came to 12 bases. The DNA for the CDR3 is TGTGCCAGCAGCTTAGCGGGAGCAGGCCCAGATACGCAGTATTTT. This sequence encodes CASSLAGAGPDTQYF.

The chain links TRBV29-1 to TRBJ1-2, with 7 nucleotides matching TRBD1. The CDR3 is 13 amino acids. Germline CDR1 reads SQVTM; CDR2 reads ANQGSEA. Trimming took 6 bases from V and 4 from J; bases not matched to a gene: 8. CDR3 DNA sequence: TGCAGCGTAGAACAGGGGAATCGCTATGGCTACACCTTC. Amino acids: CSVEQGNRYGYTF.

This rearrangement joins TRBV5-4 to TRBJ2-6; TRBD2 agrees at 11 bases. CDR1 and CDR2 from the germline V gene are SGHNT and YYREEE (reference sequence). V was clipped by 0 bases and J by 3 bases; unmatched bases: 8. The length of the CDR3 is 19 residues. CDR3 bases: TGTGCCAGCAGCTTGGATCTAGCGGGGGGTTCGAGTGGGGCCAACGTCCTGACTTTC. This sequence encodes CASSLDLAGGSSGANVLTF. Using reference TRBV5-4 and TRBJ2-6 for the parts outside the CDR3, the full variable domain is ETGVTQSPTHLIKTRGQQVTLRCSSQSGHNTVSWYQQALGQGPQFIFQYYREEENGRGNFPPRFSGLQFPNYSSELNVNALELDDSALYLCASSLDLAGGSSGANVLTFGAGSRLTVL.

This clone was observed once. In nucleotides, the CDR3 is TGTGCCAGCAGCGTAACGGGGACAGGGGTCACCGGGGAGCTGTTTTTT. It encodes CASSVTGTGVTGELFF. This chain uses TRBV9 with TRBJ2-2; 10 bases are shared with TRBD1. V was pared by 1 base and J by 4 bases, with 4 bases of the junction left unmatched. The CDR3 consists of 16 residues. Germline loops: CDR1 SGDLS, CDR2 YYNGEE.

The chain recombines TRBV5-1 with TRBJ1-2; 7 bases line up with TRBD1. The CDR3 totals 15 residues. Trimming removed 3 bases from V and 10 bases from J; junction bases left unmatched: 15. Germline CDR1 and CDR2: SGHRS and YFSETQ. This chain's CDR3 is CASSSPGVGGTDYTF. The CDR3 bases are TGCGCCAGCAGCTCCCCGGGTGTAGGGGGCACTGACTACACCTTC.

The rearrangement uses TRBV29-1 and TRBJ2-3, with 9 positions matching TRBD2. V lost 6 bases, J lost 1 base, and 8 bases stayed unmatched. Germline values: CDR1 SQVTM, CDR2 ANQGSEA. This CDR3 has 15 residues. CDR3 bases: TGCAGCGTATCCCATAGCGGGGGCCGCACAGATACGCAGTATTTT. Residues: CSVSHSGGRTDTQYF.

J is TRBJ1-2 and V is TRBV23-1; no firm D call. TRBV23-1 is an ORF, and what it does is uncertain. This CDR3 has 14 amino acids. The ends were cut back, 0 bases at V and 10 bases at J, with 15 bases in the middle. CDR3 region: CASSQSVRPPDYTF. The CDR3 nucleotides read TGCGCCAGCAGTCAATCGGTCAGGCCCCCAGACTACACCTTC.

The DNA of the CDR3 is TGTGCCAGCAGCGTTTTCACAGGGGTCACCGATGAAGCTTTCTTT. Translated: CASSVFTGVTDEAFF. The V call is TRBV5-4, the J call TRBJ1-1; 7 positions agree with TRBD1. CDR3 length: 15 residues. V trimming: 4 bases; J trimming: 7 bases; junction bases outside the gene matches: 13. Germline CDR1 SGHNT, CDR2 YYREEE (reference sequence).

The chain carries TRBV5-1 and TRBJ2-1, with TRBD2 matching 8 bases. The CDR3 is 16 residues long. After removal of 0 bases from V and 6 bases from J, the junction contained 8 bases not matched to a gene. Germline assignment: CDR1 SGHRS and CDR2 YFSETQ. CDR3 sequence: CASSLEGAGVTNEQFF. DNA for the CDR3: TGCGCCAGCAGCTTGGAAGGAGCGGGGGTCACCAATGAGCAGTTCTTC.

This clone was recorded a few times. J is TRBJ1-1 and V is TRBV19; D is undetermined. Germline assignment: CDR1 LNHDA and CDR2 SQIVND (reference sequence). Trimming stripped 2 bases from V and 1 base from J, with 11 bases between. The CDR3 totals 15 residues. CDR3 residues: CASSISGPKNTEAFF. The CDR3 bases are TGTGCCAGTAGTATATCAGGTCCGAAGAACACTGAAGCTTTCTTT.

The chain uses TRBV11-1 and TRBJ1-2; possible D gene TRBD1, 6 bases. V shed 3 bases and J shed 2 bases, with 7 bases lying between them. The CDR3 is 13 amino acids. CDR1 and CDR2 (germline): SGHAT, FQDESV (reference sequence). CDR3 bases: TGTGCCAGCAGCTTGGACAGAAACTATGGCTACACCTTC. Translated, it gives CASSLDRNYGYTF. Variable domain in full (rest from reference TRBV11-1 and TRBJ1-2): EAEVAQSPRYKITEKSQAVAFWCDPISGHATLYWYRQILGQGPELLVQFQDESVVDDSQLPKDRFSAERLKGVDSTLKIQPAELGDSAMYLCASSLDRNYGYTFGSGTRLTVV.

As regards this clone: A junction boundary mismatches the germline segment, possibly from a read error. V usage is TRBV5-1 and J usage is TRBJ1-4, with TRBD1 identical over 7 bases. This CDR3 is 14 amino acids long. Per germline, CDR1 SGHRS and CDR2 YFSETQ. CDR3 sequence (DNA): TGCGCCAGTAGCTCGCAGGGGGGAAACGAAAAACTGTTTTTT. Protein: CASSSQGGNEKLFF.

The J gene is TRBJ1-2, the V gene TRBV30; D is possibly TRBD1 (6 bases). Germline CDR1 is GTSNPN and CDR2 is SVGIG (reference sequence). CDR3 length: 14 amino acids. V lost 1 base, J lost 3 bases, and 12 bases lay in between. CDR3 sequence (DNA): TGTGCCTGGAGTGAGGTTGGGGGCTACTATGGCTACACCTTC. Encoded protein: CAWSEVGGYYGYTF.

J is TRBJ2-7 and V is TRBV27; 7 bases are a match to TRBD1. V dropped 4 bases and J dropped 2; count of bases not matched to a gene: 5. The CDR3 consists of 14 residues. Germline V CDR1 and CDR2: MNHEY, SMNVEV (reference sequence). The CDR3 spells CASSSSGQTYEQYF. The DNA for the CDR3 is TGTGCCAGCAGTTCCTCGGGACAGACCTACGAGCAGTACTTC.

V gene TRBV7-3 combines with J gene TRBJ1-1, with TRBD1 matching over 10 bases. Looked up from germline, CDR1 is SGHTA and CDR2 is FQGTGA. This CDR3 region has 15 residues. Trimming took 2 bases from V and 4 from J; bases not matched to a gene: 4. This CDR3 reads CASSLGQGGSTEAFF. The CDR3 nucleotides read TGTGCCAGCAGCTTAGGACAGGGGGGGTCCACTGAAGCTTTCTTT.

CDR3 nucleotide sequence: TGTGCCAGCAGTTACGAGCGGAGCTCCTACGAGCAGTACTTC. Translation gives CASSYERSSYEQYF. The chain links TRBV27 to TRBJ2-7; D might be TRBD2 (5 bases). Per germline, CDR1 MNHEY and CDR2 SMNVEV (reference sequence). Between the trimmed V and J ends, which lost 4 bases and 0 bases, there was a span of 10 bases. The CDR3 runs to 14 residues.

V gene TRBV9 combines with J gene TRBJ2-7; 7 bases map to TRBD1. With 4 bases clipped from V and 1 base from J, the junction kept 5 bases outside the gene matches. CDR1 is SGDLS and CDR2 is YYNGEE in the germline V gene. The CDR3 runs to 14 residues. Written as DNA, the CDR3 is TGTGCCAGCAGCCCCAGGGACAGTTCCTACGAGCAGTACTTC. Its protein product is CASSPRDSSYEQYF.

This clone was counted only a few times. The rearrangement uses TRBV7-9 and TRBJ2-2, with 13 bases that match TRBD2. Trimming at V came to 7 bases and at J to 2 bases, leaving 7 bases not matched to a gene. The germline gives CDR1 SEHNR, CDR2 FQNEAQ (reference sequence). CDR3 size: 17 residues. The CDR3 loop reads CASNDGLAGVNTGELFF. In DNA, the CDR3 is TGTGCCAGCAACGATGGACTAGCGGGAGTTAACACCGGGGAGCTGTTTTTT.